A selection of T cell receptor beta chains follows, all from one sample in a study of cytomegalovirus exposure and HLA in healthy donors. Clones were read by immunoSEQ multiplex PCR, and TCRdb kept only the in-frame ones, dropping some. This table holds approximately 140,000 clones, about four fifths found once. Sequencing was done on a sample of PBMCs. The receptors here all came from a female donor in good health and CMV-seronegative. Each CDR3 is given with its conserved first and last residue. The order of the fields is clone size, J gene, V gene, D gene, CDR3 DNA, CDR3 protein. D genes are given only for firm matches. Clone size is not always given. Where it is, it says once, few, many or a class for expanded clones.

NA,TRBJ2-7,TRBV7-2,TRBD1,TGTGCCAGCAGCTCCGGGACAGCCTGGGATTACGAGCAGTACTTC,CASSSGTAWDYEQYF
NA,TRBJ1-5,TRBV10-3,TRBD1,TGTGCCATCAGGGAGGACGGGACAGGCAATCAGCCCCAGCATTTT,CAIREDGTGNQPQHF
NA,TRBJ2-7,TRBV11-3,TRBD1,TGTGCCAGCAATTCCGGACAGGTCCCCTACGAGCAGTACTTC,CASNSGQVPYEQYF
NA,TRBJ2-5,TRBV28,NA,TGTGCCAGCAGCCCCGGGCGGGTGGGGGAGACCCAGTACTTC,CASSPGRVGETQYF
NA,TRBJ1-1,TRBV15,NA,TGTGCCACCAGCAGAGGGGGGGGGAACACTGAAGCTTTCTTT,CATSRGGGNTEAFF
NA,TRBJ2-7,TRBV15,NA,TGTGCCACCAGCAGGGACAGACCCTACGAGCAGTACTTC,CATSRDRPYEQYF
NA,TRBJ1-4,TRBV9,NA,TGTGCCAGCAGCGCCGGGAGTTTTGCAACTAATGAAAAACTGTTTTTT,CASSAGSFATNEKLFF
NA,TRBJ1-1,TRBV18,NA,TGTGCCAGCTCACCGAGGGTGGGGACTGAAGCTTTCTTT,CASSPRVGTEAFF
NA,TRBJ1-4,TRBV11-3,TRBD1,TGTGCCAGCAGCGCCAACAGGGGAGAAAATGAAAAACTGTTTTTT,CASSANRGENEKLFF
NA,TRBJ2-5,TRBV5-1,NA,TGCGCCAGCAGCTTCGGGGGGCAGTCAGGAGAGACCCAGTACTTC,CASSFGGQSGETQYF
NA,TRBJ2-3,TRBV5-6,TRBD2,TGTGCCAGCAGCTTTATCCTAGCGGGAGTGGAAGATACGCAGTATTTT,CASSFILAGVEDTQYF
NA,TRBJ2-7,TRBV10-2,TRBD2,TGCGCCAGCAGGCGACTAGCGGGTGAGGCCTACGAGCAGTACTTC,CASRRLAGEAYEQYF
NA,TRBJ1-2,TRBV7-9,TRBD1,TGTGCCAGCAGCCCAACAGGGGGCGTTGGCTACACCTTC,CASSPTGGVGYTF
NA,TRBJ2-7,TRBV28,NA,TGTGCCAGCGTCCGTAGGAGGGGAGGCGAGCAGTACTTC,CASVRRRGGEQYF
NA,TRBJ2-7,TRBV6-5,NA,TGTGCCAGCAGTTACTCGGAGGGAATAAGCTACGAGCAGTACTTC,CASSYSEGISYEQYF
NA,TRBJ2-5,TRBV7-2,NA,TGTGCCAGCAGCTTATCCCGGTCCGGTGGGACCCAGTACTTC,CASSLSRSGGTQYF
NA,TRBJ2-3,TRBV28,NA,TGTGCCAGCAGTAAAGGGGGGGGCACAGATACGCAGTATTTT,CASSKGGGTDTQYF
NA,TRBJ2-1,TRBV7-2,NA,TGTGCCAGCAGCTTATGGGACAACTCCTACAATGAGCAGTTCTTC,CASSLWDNSYNEQFF
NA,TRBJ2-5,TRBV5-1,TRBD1,TGCGCCAGCAGCCCGAGACAGGGTCGGGTGGAGACCCAGTACTTC,CASSPRQGRVETQYF
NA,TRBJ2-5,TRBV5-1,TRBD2,TGCGCCAGCAGCTTTAGCGGGGGGCAAGAGACCCAGTACTTC,CASSFSGGQETQYF
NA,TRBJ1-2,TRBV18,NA,TGTGCCAGCTCACCACCTGTGACAACCGGAAGCTACACCTTC,CASSPPVTTGSYTF
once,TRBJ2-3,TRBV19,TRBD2,TGTGCCAGTAGTATGGCCCGGGGACTAGGCTCAGATACGCAGTATTTT,CASSMARGLGSDTQYF
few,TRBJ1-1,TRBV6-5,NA,TGTGCCAGCAGGAGGGTCGCGAACACTGAAGCTTTCTTT,CASRRVANTEAFF
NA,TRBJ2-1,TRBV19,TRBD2,TGTGCCAGCAAGCCTCTATTCCTCTGGGGGGCGGGAGGGCCGGGTGAGCAGTTCTTC,CASKPLFLWGAGGPGEQFF
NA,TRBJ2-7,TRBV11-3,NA,TGTGCCAGCAGCTTAGCGCGGTCGTCCTACGAGCAGTACTTC,CASSLARSSYEQYF
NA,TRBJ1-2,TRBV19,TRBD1,TGTGCCAGTAGTATGCCCGGGACAGGGGGTTATGGCTACACCTTC,CASSMPGTGGYGYTF
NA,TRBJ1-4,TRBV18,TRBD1,TGTGCCAGCTCACCATTTTATAACAGGGGAGAAGAAAAACTGTTTTTT,CASSPFYNRGEEKLFF
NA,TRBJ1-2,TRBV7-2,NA,TGTGCCAGCAGCTTAAGGGCATTCGAGGGCCTAAACTATGGCTACACCTTC,CASSLRAFEGLNYGYTF
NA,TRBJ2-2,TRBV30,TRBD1,TGTGCCTGGAGAGGAACGGACAGGGTGACCGGGGAGCTGTTTTTT,CAWRGTDRVTGELFF
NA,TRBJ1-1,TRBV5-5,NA,TGTGCCAGCAGCAGGACCGGGACTCAGAACACTGAAGCTTTCTTT,CASSRTGTQNTEAFF
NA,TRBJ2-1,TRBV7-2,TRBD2,TGTGCCAGCAGCTCCCGGGGGGGTGAGCAGTTCTTC,CASSSRGGEQFF
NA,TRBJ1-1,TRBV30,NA,TGTGCCTGGAACAGGGTTGCGACTGAAGCTTTCTTT,CAWNRVATEAFF
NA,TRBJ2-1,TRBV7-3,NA,TGTGCCAGCAGCTTAACGGGGGGTGAGCAGTTCTTC,CASSLTGGEQFF
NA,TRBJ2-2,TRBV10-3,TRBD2,TGTGCCATCAGTGAACCTAGCGGCCGGAGGGGGGAGCTGTTTTTT,CAISEPSGRRGELFF
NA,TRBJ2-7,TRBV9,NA,TGTGCCAGCAGCGTCGCCCCGGGACTTACTTACGAGCAGTACTTC,CASSVAPGLTYEQYF
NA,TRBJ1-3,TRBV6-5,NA,TGTGCCAGCAGACCACCCCTAAATGGAAACACCATATATTTT,CASRPPLNGNTIYF
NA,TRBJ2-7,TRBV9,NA,TGTGCCAGCAGCTTCTCAGGGGAGGGCGAGCAGTACTTC,CASSFSGEGEQYF
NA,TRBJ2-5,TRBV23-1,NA,TGCGCCAGCAGCGACCAAGAGACCCAGTACTTC,CASSDQETQYF
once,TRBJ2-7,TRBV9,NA,TGTGCCAGCAGCGTAAACCCCTCAGGGGCCTACGAGCAGTACTTC,CASSVNPSGAYEQYF
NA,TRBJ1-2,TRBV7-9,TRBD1,TGTGCCAGCAGTATAACAGGGGGAAGTGGCTACACCTTC,CASSITGGSGYTF
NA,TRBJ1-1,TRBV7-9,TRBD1,TGTGCCAGCAGTCCCAGGACAGGGGGATTAACCACTGAAGCTTTCTTT,CASSPRTGGLTTEAFF
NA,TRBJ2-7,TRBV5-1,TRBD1,TGCGCCAGCAGCACCGGACAGGGGCCCACCTACGAGCAGTACTTC,CASSTGQGPTYEQYF
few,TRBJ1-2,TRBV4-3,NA,TGCGCCAGCAGCCAAGATCGGAAGGGAGGTGGCTACACCTTC,CASSQDRKGGGYTF
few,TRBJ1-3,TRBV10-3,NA,TGTGCCATCATGGAGGGAATTTCTGGAAACACCATATATTTT,CAIMEGISGNTIYF
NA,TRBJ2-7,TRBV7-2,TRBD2,TGTGCCAGCAGCTCTAGGACTAGCGGGATCCTCTACGAGCAGTACTTC,CASSSRTSGILYEQYF
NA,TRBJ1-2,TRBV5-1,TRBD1,TGCGCCAGCAGCTCGTCAGGGGGCGGCTATGGCTACACCTTC,CASSSSGGGYGYTF
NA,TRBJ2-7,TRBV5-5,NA,TGTGCCAGCAGCTTGGGGACAAGCGAGCAGTACTTC,CASSLGTSEQYF
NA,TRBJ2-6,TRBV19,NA,TGTGCCAGTAATTTCGACAACTCTGGGGCCAACGTCCTGACTTTC,CASNFDNSGANVLTF
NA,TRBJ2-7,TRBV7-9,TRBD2,TGTGCCAGCAGCTTGGGACTAGCGGGAGCTTGGTACGAGCAGTACTTC,CASSLGLAGAWYEQYF
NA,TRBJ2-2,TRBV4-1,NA,TGCGCCAGCAGTTCTTGGGCCCAGACCGGGGAGCTGTTTTTT,CASSSWAQTGELFF
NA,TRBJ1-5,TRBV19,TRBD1,TGTGCCAGTAGTACGCCAACAGGGGTTCAGCCCCAGCATTTT,CASSTPTGVQPQHF
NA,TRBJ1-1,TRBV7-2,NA,TGTGCCAGCAGCTCGCAGGGGTTTGGCACTGAAGCTTTCTTT,CASSSQGFGTEAFF